The subject of this entry is one T cell receptor beta chain. The data were taken from a study of blood T cell repertoires in COVID-19. Study-level background: The origin of the acute and convalescent COVID-19 samples was the United States, Italy and Spain.

The V gene end was trimmed by 11 bases and the J gene end by 4 bases; junction bases not matched to a gene: 20. CDR3 length equals 17 residues. Per the germline V gene, CDR1 is LNHDA and CDR2 is SQIVND (reference sequence). Followed over time, Seattle patients had been enrolled while infection was active. Profiling relied on immunoSEQ multiplex PCR, and the TCRdb table lists in-frame clones only, not all of them. The data show fewer than 650,000 clones, with roughly 89% seen just once and 7.8% held by the top ten. The chain joins TRBV19 to TRBJ1-3; 7 bases map to TRBD1. This clonotype was sampled from a woman aged 45-65 years with COVID-19, enrolled during active disease. Specimen: peripheral blood. The CDR3 bases are TGTGCCGTATCCGAACGGGACAGATCCTCCGGGGGAAACACCATATATTTT. Its translation is CAVSERDRSSGGNTIYF. Based on the CDR3 plus reference TRBV19 and TRBJ1-3, the full variable domain is DGGITQSPKYLFRKEGQNVTLSCEQNLNHDAMYWYRQDPGQGLRLIYYSQIVNDFQKGDIAEGYSVSREKKESFPLTVTSAQKNPTAFYLCAVSERDRSSGGNTIYFGEGSWLTVV.